Below, 31 T cell receptor beta chains from the same sample are listed, as sequenced in a study of beta chain features in type 1 diabetes. Expressed TCRB transcripts were sequenced, since all the RNA that had been isolated was reverse transcribed. Some clones are missing from TCRdb's copy, which holds only in-frame ones; the method was immunoSEQ multiplex PCR. There are hundreds of thousands of clones in the sample; 15% to 19% occur only once, and under 0.095% lies in the top ten. The source material was naive CD4+ T cells from blood. The source of these receptors is a man between 18 and 29 years old in good health.

This clone was observed a few times. The chain uses TRBV28 and TRBJ1-5, with D uncertain. Germline V lookup: CDR1 MDHEN, CDR2 SYDVKM. This CDR3 contains 13 residues. V was pared by 6 bases and J by 3 bases, with 9 bases between. CDR3 nucleotide sequence: TGTGCCAGCAGACTCGGGGTCAATCAGCCCCAGCATTTT. This encodes CASRLGVNQPQHF.

V is TRBV5-1 and J is TRBJ2-2; D unclear. Germline V gene data show CDR1 as SGHRS and CDR2 as YFSETQ. The CDR3 has 14 amino acids. With 4 bases removed from V and 5 bases from J, the gap between germline ends came to 12 bases. CDR3 in DNA: TGCGCCAGCAGCCCGGAGACTTCTACCGGGGAGCTGTTTTTT. Residues: CASSPETSTGELFF. Drawing the rest from reference TRBV5-1 and TRBJ2-2, the complete variable domain is KAGVTQTPRYLIKTRGQQVTLSCSPISGHRSVSWYQQTPGQGLQFLFEYFSETQRNKGNFPGRFSGRQFSNSRSEMNVSTLELGDSALYLCASSPETSTGELFFGEGSRLTVL.

The chain carries TRBV5-1 and TRBJ2-2, with D possibly being TRBD1 (5 bases). Germline CDR1 is SGHRS and CDR2 is YFSETQ. CDR3 size: 20 residues. Trimming cost V 0 bases and J 0 bases, with 21 bases left between them. The CDR3, as DNA: TGCGCCAGCAGCTTGGTCGGGTTGAGGACACCGGCCTCGAACACCGGGGAGCTGTTTTTT. This translates into CASSLVGLRTPASNTGELFF.

This clone came up a few times. V is TRBV7-2 and J is TRBJ1-2; D is unresolved. Germline CDR1 and CDR2: SGHTA and FQGNSA. The V end was cut by 6 bases, the J end by 6 bases, with 14 bases between. The length of the CDR3 is 13 residues. Here the CDR3 reads CASRPLGKNGYTF. DNA of the CDR3: TGTGCCAGCAGGCCCCTGGGGAAAAATGGCTACACCTTC. Drawing the rest from reference TRBV7-2 and TRBJ1-2, the complete variable domain is GAGVSQSPSNKVTEKGKDVELRCDPISGHTALYWYRQSLGQGLEFLIYFQGNSAPDKSGLPSDRFSAERTGGSVSTLTIQRTQQEDSAVYLCASRPLGKNGYTFGSGTRLTVV.

Turning to this clone: Other DNA sequences in the same sample also yield this CDR3. The genes are TRBV18 and TRBJ2-5; D gene ambiguous. CDR3 length: 13 amino acids. The V end was cut by 0 bases, the J end by 5 bases, with 7 bases between. Germline assignment: CDR1 KGHSH and CDR2 LQKENI. CDR3 loop: CASSPPGLETQYF. The CDR3 region has the DNA TGTGCCAGCTCACCACCAGGTTTGGAGACCCAGTACTTC.

This chain connects TRBV7-2 to TRBJ1-4; D not certain. The germline gives CDR1 SGHTA, CDR2 FQGNSA. V lost 5 bases and J lost 7, with 17 bases in between. The CDR3 loop spans 15 amino acids. The CDR3 region is CASSLRGPSGEKLFF. CDR3 DNA sequence: TGTGCCAGCAGCCTAAGAGGGCCTTCTGGTGAAAAACTGTTTTTT.

The J gene is TRBJ2-1, the V gene TRBV4-1; 9 bases agree with TRBD2. The CDR3 consists of 16 residues. Germline V gene lookup returns CDR1 MGHRA and CDR2 YSYEKL. V lost 1 base to trimming and J lost 6 bases; unmatched junction nucleotides: 7. For the CDR3, the DNA is TGCGCCAGCAGCCAAGGGAGCGGGAGGTTCGGCAATGAGCAGTTCTTC. Translated, it gives CASSQGSGRFGNEQFF.

CDR3 loop: CASSFLTSGNYEQYF. The CDR3 region has the DNA TGCGCCAGCAGCTTTTTGACTAGCGGGAACTACGAGCAGTACTTC. The chain links TRBV5-1 to TRBJ2-7, with 11 bases lining up with TRBD2. The CDR3 runs to 15 residues. Germline-derived CDR1 and CDR2 are SGHRS and YFSETQ. V gave up 2 bases and J gave up 3 bases; unmatched junction bases: 4. Filled out from reference TRBV5-1 and TRBJ2-7, the complete variable domain reads KAGVTQTPRYLIKTRGQQVTLSCSPISGHRSVSWYQQTPGQGLQFLFEYFSETQRNKGNFPGRFSGRQFSNSRSEMNVSTLELGDSALYLCASSFLTSGNYEQYFGPGTRLTVT.

This clone was counted a few times. Germline and junction disagree at one end, which may indicate a read error. V and J are TRBV9 and TRBJ2-3; 10 bases are shared with TRBD1. The length of the CDR3 is 12 residues. Germline V gene data show CDR1 as SGDLS and CDR2 as YYNGEE. This CDR3 is CASSEGTGAADF. The CDR3 DNA is TGTGCCAGCAGCGAGGGGACAGGGGCCGCCGATTTT.

This clone was counted only a few times. The chain combines TRBV7-8 with TRBJ2-1; the match to TRBD2 covers 12 bases. With V trimmed by 6 bases and J by 9 bases, 9 bases remained unmatched. CDR3 size: 15 residues. CDR1 is SGHVS and CDR2 is FQNEAQ in the germline V gene. CDR3 sequence reads: CASRVRTSGNGEQFF. DNA for the CDR3: TGTGCCAGCAGAGTGAGGACTAGCGGGAATGGTGAGCAGTTCTTC.

This clone turned up a few times. The chain uses TRBV7-9 and TRBJ2-5; 11 nucleotides align to TRBD1. Unmatched junction bases numbered 6, after V lost 5 bases and J lost 4 bases. This CDR3 spans 15 amino acids. Per the germline V gene, CDR1 is SEHNR and CDR2 is FQNEAQ (reference sequence). The CDR3, as DNA: TGTGCCAGCAGCCTCCCCGGGACAGGGGGAGAGACCCAGTACTTC. This gives the protein CASSLPGTGGETQYF.

This clone was observed a few times. The chain uses TRBV28 and TRBJ1-2; D is uncertain. The ends were cut back, 3 bases at V and 7 bases at J, with 15 bases in the middle. Germline assignment: CDR1 MDHEN and CDR2 SYDVKM. The length of the CDR3 is 14 residues. CDR3 DNA: TGTGCCAGCAGTTTGTCCGTCTTTGCGGGTGGCTACACCTTC. It translates to CASSLSVFAGGYTF.

This chain joins TRBV5-4 and TRBJ2-3; 8 bases fit TRBD1. The CDR3 is made up of 14 amino acids. Germline V gene data show CDR1 as SGHNT and CDR2 as YYREEE (reference sequence). Losses at the gene ends were 3 bases for V and 8 bases for J; bases not matched to a gene: 8. Here the CDR3 reads CASSSGQGEGTQYF. Written as DNA, the CDR3 is TGTGCCAGCAGCTCTGGACAGGGTGAGGGTACGCAGTATTTT.

The gene calls are TRBV25-1 and TRBJ2-7; D unclear. V gave up 1 base and J gave up 0 bases, with 10 bases separating them. The CDR3 is made up of 15 amino acids. CDR1 MGHDK and CDR2 SYGVNS come from the germline V gene. CDR3 DNA sequence: TGTGCCAGCAGTGAATCTGAGAGGCTCTCCTACGAGCAGTACTTC. It is translated as CASSESERLSYEQYF.

J is TRBJ1-1 and V is TRBV18; D is ambiguous. The germline gives CDR1 KGHSH, CDR2 LQKENI. The CDR3 is 14 amino acids. Trimming removed 2 bases from V and 0 bases from J, with 7 bases in between. The chain's CDR3 is CASSPDTVNTEAFF. The CDR3 region has the DNA TGTGCCAGCTCACCAGACACCGTGAACACTGAAGCTTTCTTT.

This clone showed up just a few times. This CDR3 reads CASSYHRVPGNEQFF. CDR3 nucleotides: TGTGCCAGCAGCTACCACCGGGTTCCGGGGAATGAGCAGTTCTTC. The chain employs TRBV7-2 and TRBJ2-1, with a possible D match to TRBD2 (5 bases). The V end lost 4 bases, the J end lost 7 bases, and 17 bases lay between the germline ends. Germline CDR1 reads SGHTA; CDR2 reads FQGNSA. The CDR3 spans 15 residues.

The genes are TRBV6-1 and TRBJ2-1, with a weak D call TRBD2 (5 bases). V lost 8 bases, J lost 3 bases, and 17 bases lay in between. Germline V CDR1 and CDR2: MNHNS, SASEGT. This CDR3 has 15 residues. CDR3 sequence: CASGSVGWSYNEQFF. CDR3 in DNA: TGTGCCAGCGGGAGTGTAGGGTGGAGCTACAATGAGCAGTTCTTC.

This clone was observed a few times. Here the CDR3 reads CASSPPPGRTEAFF. The CDR3 DNA reads as TGTGCCAGCAGCCCCCCCCCGGGGAGGACTGAAGCTTTCTTT. The chain recombines TRBV6-6 with TRBJ1-1; D gene unclear. The ends were cut back, 6 bases at V and 5 bases at J, with 16 bases in the middle. This CDR3 has 14 residues. Germline values: CDR1 MNHNY, CDR2 SVGAGI (reference sequence).

The sample holds a few counts of this clone. This chain connects TRBV11-2 to TRBJ2-3, with TRBD2 matching over 12 bases. V dropped 6 bases and J dropped 5; count of bases not matched to a gene: 15. The germline V gene has CDR1 SGHAT and CDR2 FQNNGV. This CDR3 spans 18 amino acids. The DNA of the CDR3 is TGTGCCAGCAGATTCCCTAGCGGGAGGGCCCTGAGGCGAGATACGCAGTATTTT. Translation gives CASRFPSGRALRRDTQYF.

V and J are TRBV7-2 and TRBJ1-2, with no clear D. This CDR3 region has 11 residues. The germline V gene has CDR1 SGHTA and CDR2 FQGNSA. V was cut by 3 bases and J by 7 bases, with 6 bases left in between. The CDR3: CASSLKSGYTF. Written as DNA, the CDR3 is TGTGCCAGCAGCTTGAAGTCTGGCTACACCTTC.

This clone has more than one count but fewer than ten. This chain links TRBV5-4 with TRBJ1-2; unclear D gene. There are 15 residues in the CDR3. CDR1 is SGHNT, CDR2 YYREEE, per germline (reference sequence). Trimming took off 3 bases at V and 6 bases at J, with 18 bases between the two ends. CDR3 in amino acids: CASSSRREPQDGYTF. CDR3 nucleotide sequence: TGTGCCAGCAGCTCGCGGCGGGAGCCCCAAGATGGCTACACCTTC.

The chain employs TRBV7-2 and TRBJ2-5, with D perhaps assigned TRBD1 or TRBD2 (5 bases each). V lost 2 bases and J lost 1, with 11 bases in between. CDR3 length equals 15 residues. The germline CDR1 and CDR2 sequences are SGHTA and FQGNSA. CDR3 protein: CASSLTRDRQETQYF. As DNA, the CDR3 is TGTGCCAGCAGCTTAACCAGGGACCGCCAAGAGACCCAGTACTTC.

DNA for the CDR3: TGTGCCAGCAGTTTATCGGGGGTCTCGGGAACCCAGTACTTC. The encoded protein is CASSLSGVSGTQYF. The chain recombines TRBV27 with TRBJ2-5; D may correspond to TRBD1 or TRBD2 (5 bases each). This CDR3 contains 14 residues. V shed 0 bases and J shed 8 bases, with 13 bases lying between them. Germline CDR1 is MNHEY and CDR2 is SMNVEV (reference sequence).

This clone was found a few times. This sequence joins TRBV6-5 and TRBJ1-2; D is possibly TRBD1 (5 bases). CDR1 is MNHEY, CDR2 SVGAGI, per germline. The CDR3 runs 15 residues. V lost 0 bases to trimming and J lost 4 bases, with 12 bases between them. The CDR3 here is CASSYSEGQSYGYTF. CDR3 DNA: TGTGCCAGCAGTTACTCGGAGGGGCAGTCCTATGGCTACACCTTC.

This clone was counted between two and nine times. The chain links TRBV14 to TRBJ2-7, with D perhaps matching TRBD1 or TRBD2 (5 bases each). Trimming left V 0 bases short and J 2 bases short, with 14 bases between. This CDR3 region has 16 residues. From germline, CDR1 is SGHDN and CDR2 FVKESK. CDR3 sequence: CASSQDGTVPTYEQYF. The CDR3 nucleotides are TGTGCCAGCAGCCAAGATGGGACCGTTCCAACCTACGAGCAGTACTTC. Together with reference TRBV14 and TRBJ2-7, the CDR3 gives the full variable domain: EAGVTQFPSHSVIEKGQTVTLRCDPISGHDNLYWYRRVMGKEIKFLLHFVKESKQDESGMPNNRFLAERTGGTYSTLKVQPAELEDSGVYFCASSQDGTVPTYEQYFGPGTRLTVT.

The chain employs TRBV6-5 and TRBJ2-3; D may be TRBD2 (5 bases). Germline CDR1 reads MNHEY; CDR2 reads SVGAGI. The CDR3 has 14 amino acids. V dropped 7 bases and J dropped 2 bases, with 13 bases sitting between them. This CDR3 reads CASKIGVFTDTQYF. CDR3 nucleotide sequence: TGTGCCAGCAAAATCGGGGTATTCACAGATACGCAGTATTTT.

This rearrangement joins TRBV27 to TRBJ2-1; D uncertain. This CDR3 is 12 amino acids long. The V gene lost 0 bases and the J gene lost 15 bases, with 12 bases spanning the gap. Per the germline V gene, CDR1 is MNHEY and CDR2 is SMNVEV (reference sequence). DNA of the CDR3: TGTGCCAGCAGTTTATCTGTGTCGCTTCTGTTCTTC. It yields the protein CASSLSVSLLFF.

This clone was detected only a few times. This rearrangement joins TRBV21-1 to TRBJ2-7; TRBD2, the table's D call, was not compared with the DNA. TRBV21-1 is marked as a pseudogene. CDR3 length: 12 amino acids. CDR3 in DNA: TGTGCCAGCAGACCCCGGGGGTTCGAGCAGTACTTC. As protein: CASRPRGFEQYF.

The rearrangement joins TRBV9 to TRBJ2-7, with TRBD2 matching over 9 bases. Germline CDR1 reads SGDLS; CDR2 reads YYNGEE. V shed 4 bases, J shed 8 bases, and the junction held 10 bases outside the gene matches. The CDR3 runs 14 residues. CDR3 nucleotide sequence: TGTGCCAGCAGCCCAGGGGGACTAGCAATTCAGCAGTACTTC. Translation gives CASSPGGLAIQQYF.

This rearrangement joins TRBV10-3 to TRBJ2-1; 7 nucleotides match TRBD1. Per the germline V gene, CDR1 is ENHRY and CDR2 is SYGVKD. There are 12 residues in the CDR3. J gave up 8 bases and V 5 bases, and 3 bases lay outside the gene matches. The CDR3 sequence is CAISKTGDEQFF. The CDR3 nucleotides are TGTGCCATCAGTAAAACAGGGGATGAGCAGTTCTTC.

This clone was seen a handful of times. J is TRBJ2-1 and V is TRBV7-9; the match to TRBD2 covers 12 bases. The germline V gene has CDR1 SEHNR and CDR2 FQNEAQ (reference sequence). This CDR3 is 17 amino acids long. With 4 bases clipped from V and 3 bases from J, the junction kept 7 bases outside the gene matches. In DNA, the CDR3 is TGTGCCAGCAGCTCCCGACTAGCGGGAGTTCACTACAATGAGCAGTTCTTC. Protein product: CASSSRLAGVHYNEQFF.